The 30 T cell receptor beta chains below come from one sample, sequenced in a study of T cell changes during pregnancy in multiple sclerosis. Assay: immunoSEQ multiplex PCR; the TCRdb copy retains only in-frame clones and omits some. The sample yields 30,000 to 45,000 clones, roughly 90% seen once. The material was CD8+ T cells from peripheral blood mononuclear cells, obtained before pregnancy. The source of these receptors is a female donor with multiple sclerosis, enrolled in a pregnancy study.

The CDR3 DNA sequence: TGTGCCAGCAGCTTAGACAGTTACAATGAGCAGTTCTTC. It is translated as CASSLDSYNEQFF. V gene TRBV7-8 combines with J gene TRBJ2-1; D is undetermined. The V gene lost 1 base and the J gene lost 4 bases, with 5 bases spanning the gap. The CDR3 has 13 amino acids. Looked up from germline, CDR1 is SGHVS and CDR2 is FQNEAQ.

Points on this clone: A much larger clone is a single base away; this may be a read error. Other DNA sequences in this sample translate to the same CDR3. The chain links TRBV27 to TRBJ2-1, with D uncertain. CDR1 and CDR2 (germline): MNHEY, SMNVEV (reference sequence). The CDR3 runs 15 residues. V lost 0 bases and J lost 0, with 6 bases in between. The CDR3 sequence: CASSLSPSSYNEQFF. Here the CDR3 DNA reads TGTGCCAGCAGTTTATCCCCTAGCTCCTACAATGAGCAGTTCTTC.

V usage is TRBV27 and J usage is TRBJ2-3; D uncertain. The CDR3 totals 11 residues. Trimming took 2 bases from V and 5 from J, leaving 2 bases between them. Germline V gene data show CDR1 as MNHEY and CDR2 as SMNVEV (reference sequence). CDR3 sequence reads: CASSLQDTQYF. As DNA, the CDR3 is TGTGCCAGCAGTTTACAAGATACGCAGTATTTT.

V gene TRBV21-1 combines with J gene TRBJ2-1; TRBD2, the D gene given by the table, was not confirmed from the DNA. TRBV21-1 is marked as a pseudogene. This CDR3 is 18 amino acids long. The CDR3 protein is CASSLKSPWTSNHNEQFF. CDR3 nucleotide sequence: TGTGCCAGCAGTCTCAAGAGCCCGTGGACTAGCAACCACAATGAGCAGTTCTTC.

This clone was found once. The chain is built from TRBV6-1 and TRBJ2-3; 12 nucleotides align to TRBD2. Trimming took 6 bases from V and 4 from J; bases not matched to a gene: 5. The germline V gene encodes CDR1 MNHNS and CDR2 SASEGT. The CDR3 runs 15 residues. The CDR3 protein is CASSPTSGGADTQYF. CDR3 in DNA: TGTGCCAGCAGCCCGACTAGCGGGGGAGCAGATACGCAGTATTTT.

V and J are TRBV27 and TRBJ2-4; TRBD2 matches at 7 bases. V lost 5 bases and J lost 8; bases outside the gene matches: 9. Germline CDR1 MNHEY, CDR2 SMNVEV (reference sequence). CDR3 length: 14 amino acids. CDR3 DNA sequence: TGTGCCAGCAGTGGAAGCGGGGTGGGGGACATTCAGTACTTC. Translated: CASSGSGVGDIQYF.

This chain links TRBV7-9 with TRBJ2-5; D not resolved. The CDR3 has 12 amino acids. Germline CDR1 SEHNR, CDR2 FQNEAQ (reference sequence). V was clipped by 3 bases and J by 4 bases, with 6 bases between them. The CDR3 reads CASSFYSETQYF. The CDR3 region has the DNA TGTGCCAGCAGCTTTTATTCAGAGACCCAGTACTTC.

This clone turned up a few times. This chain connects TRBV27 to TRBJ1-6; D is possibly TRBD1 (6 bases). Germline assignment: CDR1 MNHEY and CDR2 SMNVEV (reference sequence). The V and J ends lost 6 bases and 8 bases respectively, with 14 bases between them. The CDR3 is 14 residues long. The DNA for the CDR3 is TGTGCCAGCAGGCCAGGGGTCTCTCATTCACCCCTCCACTTT. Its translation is CASRPGVSHSPLHF.

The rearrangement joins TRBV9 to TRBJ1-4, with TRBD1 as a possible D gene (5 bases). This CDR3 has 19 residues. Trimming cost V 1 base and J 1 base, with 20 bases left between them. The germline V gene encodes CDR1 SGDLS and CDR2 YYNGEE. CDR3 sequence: CASSVFIQTEIETNEKLFF. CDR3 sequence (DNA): TGTGCCAGCAGCGTATTTATCCAGACAGAAATCGAAACTAATGAAAAACTGTTTTTT.

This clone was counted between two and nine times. CDR3 DNA sequence: TGTGCCAGCAGCAAGGGCCAGGCCTCCTATAATTCACCCCTCCACTTT. Translated: CASSKGQASYNSPLHF. The chain is built from TRBV21-1 and TRBJ1-6; the table's D call TRBD1 went unverified against the DNA. TRBV21-1 is an annotated pseudogene. This CDR3 has 16 amino acids.

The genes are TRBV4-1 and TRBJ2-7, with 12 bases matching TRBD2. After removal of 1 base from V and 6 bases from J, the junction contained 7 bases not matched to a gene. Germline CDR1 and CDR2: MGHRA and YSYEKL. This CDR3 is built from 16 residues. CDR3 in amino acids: CASSQAPSGGALEQYF. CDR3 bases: TGCGCCAGCAGCCAAGCGCCTAGCGGGGGGGCCCTCGAGCAGTACTTC.

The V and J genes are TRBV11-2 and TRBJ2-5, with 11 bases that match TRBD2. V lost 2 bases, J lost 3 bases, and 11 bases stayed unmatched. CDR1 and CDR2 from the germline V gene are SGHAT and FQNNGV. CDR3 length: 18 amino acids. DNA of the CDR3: TGTGCCAGCAGCTTACTCGTTTGGGCTAGCGGGGGGAAAGAGACCCAGTACTTC. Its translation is CASSLLVWASGGKETQYF. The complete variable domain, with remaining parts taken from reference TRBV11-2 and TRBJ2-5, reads EAGVAQSPRYKIIEKRQSVAFWCNPISGHATLYWYQQILGQGPKLLIQFQNNGVVDDSQLPKDRFSAERLKGVDSTLKIQPAKLEDSAVYLCASSLLVWASGGKETQYFGPGTRLLVL.

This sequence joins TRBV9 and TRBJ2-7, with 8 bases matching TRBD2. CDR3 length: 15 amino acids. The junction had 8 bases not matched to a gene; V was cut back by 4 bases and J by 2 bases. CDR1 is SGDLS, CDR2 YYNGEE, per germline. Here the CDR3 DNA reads TGTGCCAGCAGCACGAGCGGGGGCGACGCCTACGAGCAGTACTTC. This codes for CASSTSGGDAYEQYF.

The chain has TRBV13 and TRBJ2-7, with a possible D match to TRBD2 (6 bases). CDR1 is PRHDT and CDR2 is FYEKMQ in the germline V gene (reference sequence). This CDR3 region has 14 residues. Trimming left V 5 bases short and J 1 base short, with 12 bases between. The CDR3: CASSPRGISYEQYF. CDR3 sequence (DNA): TGTGCCAGCAGCCCTCGGGGGATATCCTACGAGCAGTACTTC.

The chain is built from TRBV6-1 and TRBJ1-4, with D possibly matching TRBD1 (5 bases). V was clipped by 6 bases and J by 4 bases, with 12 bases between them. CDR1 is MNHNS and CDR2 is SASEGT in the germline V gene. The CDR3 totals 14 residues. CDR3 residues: CASRGVSFNEKLFF. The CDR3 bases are TGTGCCAGCAGAGGGGTCTCGTTTAATGAAAAACTGTTTTTT.

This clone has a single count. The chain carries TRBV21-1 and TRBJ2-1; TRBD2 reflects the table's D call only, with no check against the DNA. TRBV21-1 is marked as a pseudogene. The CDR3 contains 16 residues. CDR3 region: CASSKKILSSYNEQFF. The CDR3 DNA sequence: TGTGCCAGCAGCAAAAAGATCTTGAGCTCCTACAATGAGCAGTTCTTC.

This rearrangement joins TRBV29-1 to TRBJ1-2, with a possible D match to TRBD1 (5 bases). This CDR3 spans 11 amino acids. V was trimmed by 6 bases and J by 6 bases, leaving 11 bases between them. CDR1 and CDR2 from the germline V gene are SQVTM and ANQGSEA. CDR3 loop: CSVGGWDGYTF. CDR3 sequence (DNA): TGCAGCGTGGGGGGGTGGGATGGCTACACCTTC.

As DNA, the CDR3 is TGTGCCAGCAGTTACCAGGGGGCGCCAACTGAAGCTTTCTTT. It specifies CASSYQGAPTEAFF. This chain connects TRBV6-5 to TRBJ1-1; 8 bases map to TRBD1. J was trimmed by 5 bases and V by 2 bases; bases with no gene match: 4. Germline V CDR1 and CDR2: MNHEY, SVGAGI. The CDR3 totals 14 residues.

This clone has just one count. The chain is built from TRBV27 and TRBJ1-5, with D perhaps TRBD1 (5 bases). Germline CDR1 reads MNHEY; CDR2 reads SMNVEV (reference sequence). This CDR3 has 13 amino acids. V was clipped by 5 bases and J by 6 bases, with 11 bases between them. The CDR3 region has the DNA TGTGCCAGCAGTCATCAGGGTGTTCAGCCCCAGCATTTT. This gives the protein CASSHQGVQPQHF.

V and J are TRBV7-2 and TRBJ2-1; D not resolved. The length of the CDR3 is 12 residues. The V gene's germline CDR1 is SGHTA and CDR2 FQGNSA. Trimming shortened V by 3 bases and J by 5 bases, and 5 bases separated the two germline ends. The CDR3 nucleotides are TGTGCCAGCAGCTTCCGGGACAATGAGCAGTTCTTC. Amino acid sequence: CASSFRDNEQFF. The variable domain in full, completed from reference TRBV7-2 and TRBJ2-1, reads GAGVSQSPSNKVTEKGKDVELRCDPISGHTALYWYRQSLGQGLEFLIYFQGNSAPDKSGLPSDRFSAERTGGSVSTLTIQRTQQEDSAVYLCASSFRDNEQFFGPGTRLTVL.

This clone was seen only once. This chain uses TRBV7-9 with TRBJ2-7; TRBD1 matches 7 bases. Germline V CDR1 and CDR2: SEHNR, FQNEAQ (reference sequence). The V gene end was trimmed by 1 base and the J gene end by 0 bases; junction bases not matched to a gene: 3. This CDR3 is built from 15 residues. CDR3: CASSLGQGVSYEQYF. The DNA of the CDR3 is TGTGCCAGCAGCTTAGGGCAGGGGGTCTCCTACGAGCAGTACTTC.

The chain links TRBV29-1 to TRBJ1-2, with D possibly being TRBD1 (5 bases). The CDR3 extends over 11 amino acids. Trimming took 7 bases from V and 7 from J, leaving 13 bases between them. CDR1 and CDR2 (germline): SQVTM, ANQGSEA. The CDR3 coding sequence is TGCAGCGCGGGAGAGGGGACTGGCTACACCTTC. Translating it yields CSAGEGTGYTF.

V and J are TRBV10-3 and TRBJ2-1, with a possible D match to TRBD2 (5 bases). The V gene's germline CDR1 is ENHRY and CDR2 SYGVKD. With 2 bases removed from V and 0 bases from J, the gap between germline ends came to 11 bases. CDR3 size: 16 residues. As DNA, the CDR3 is TGTGCCATCAGTGAGACTAGTTCGAGCTCCTACAATGAGCAGTTCTTC. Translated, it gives CAISETSSSSYNEQFF.

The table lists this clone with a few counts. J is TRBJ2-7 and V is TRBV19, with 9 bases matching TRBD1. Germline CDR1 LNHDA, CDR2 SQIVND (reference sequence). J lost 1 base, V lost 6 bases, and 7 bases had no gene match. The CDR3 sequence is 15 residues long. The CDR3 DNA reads TGTGCCAGTAGCTGGAGGGGACAGGGTTCCTACGAGCAGTACTTC. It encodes CASSWRGQGSYEQYF.

DNA for the CDR3: TGTGCCAGAAGCTTCTGGTTACGGTCGAACACTGAAGCTTTCTTT. Encoded protein: CARSFWLRSNTEAFF. The chain links TRBV5-3 to TRBJ1-1; D is undetermined. TRBV5-3 qualifies as an ORF whose function is uncertain. The CDR3 runs 15 residues. V was clipped by 2 bases and J by 1 base, with 12 bases between them.

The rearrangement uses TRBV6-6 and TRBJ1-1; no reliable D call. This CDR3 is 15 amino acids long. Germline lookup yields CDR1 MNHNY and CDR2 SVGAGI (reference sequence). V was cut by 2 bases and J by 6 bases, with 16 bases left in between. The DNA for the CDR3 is TGTGCCAGCAGTTACCCGCGGGGAGAGAAACCTGAAGCTTTCTTT. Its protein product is CASSYPRGEKPEAFF.

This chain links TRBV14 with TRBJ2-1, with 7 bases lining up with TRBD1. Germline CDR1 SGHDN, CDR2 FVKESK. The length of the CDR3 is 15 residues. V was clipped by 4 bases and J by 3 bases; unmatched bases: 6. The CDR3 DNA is TGTGCCAGCAGCCGTCCCGGGACAGTCTACAATGAGCAGTTCTTC. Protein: CASSRPGTVYNEQFF.

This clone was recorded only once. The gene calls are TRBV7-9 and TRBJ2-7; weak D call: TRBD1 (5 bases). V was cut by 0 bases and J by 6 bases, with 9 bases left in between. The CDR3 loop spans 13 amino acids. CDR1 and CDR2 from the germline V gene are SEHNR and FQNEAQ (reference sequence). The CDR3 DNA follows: TGTGCCAGCAGCTTAGCAGGGGAACGCGAGCAGTACTTC. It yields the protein CASSLAGEREQYF.

The CDR3 loop is CASSKGGTGGNQPQHF. The CDR3 DNA follows: TGTGCCAGCAGCAAAGGGGGGACAGGTGGAAATCAGCCCCAGCATTTT. The chain uses TRBV21-1 and TRBJ1-5; the D call in the table, TRBD1, was not verified against the DNA. TRBV21-1 is deemed a pseudogene. CDR3 length equals 16 residues.

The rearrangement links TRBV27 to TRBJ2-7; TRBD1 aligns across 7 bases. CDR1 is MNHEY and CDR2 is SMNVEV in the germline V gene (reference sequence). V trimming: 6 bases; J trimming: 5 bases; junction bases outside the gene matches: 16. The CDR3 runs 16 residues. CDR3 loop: CASRTQGGQDLDEQYF. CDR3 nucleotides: TGTGCCAGCAGGACACAGGGCGGACAGGACCTGGACGAGCAGTACTTC.